These 15 T cell receptor beta chains share one sample of origin, sequenced in a study of identical twins. Using its own MiXCR run on the 5' RACE reads, TCRdb lists one record per CDR3 protein. The sample includes fewer than 350,000 distinct CDR3 sequences, less than 9% seen only once; the top ten take approximately 2%. In addition, the sample was reused for a study of yellow fever vaccine responses in identical twins.

Sequencing input: memory (CD45RO+) T cells sorted from blood. These receptors originate from a young woman in good health.

The sample holds a few counts of this clonotype. The chain is built from TRBV29-1 and TRBJ1-2; 9 bases map to TRBD1. The CDR3 length is 11 residues. Germline CDR1 is SQVTM and CDR2 is ANQGSEA. With V trimmed by 5 bases and J by 8 bases, 3 bases remained unmatched. The CDR3 here is CSVRQGVGYTF. The CDR3 region has the DNA TGCAGCGTTCGACAGGGGGTAGGCTACACCTTC.

The rearrangement joins TRBV3-1 to TRBJ1-6; 7 bases line up with TRBD1. CDR3 length equals 15 residues. Germline V gene sequence: CDR1 LGHDT, CDR2 YNNKEL (reference sequence). Trimming at V came to 4 bases and at J to 4 bases, leaving 4 bases not matched to a gene. The CDR3 DNA sequence: TGTGCCAGCAGCCGGGGACAGTTTTATAATTCACCCCTCCACTTT. The encoded protein is CASSRGQFYNSPLHF.

This clonotype has just a few counts. One end of the junction varies from germline; a read error may be responsible. This chain uses TRBV28 with TRBJ2-7, with 7 positions matching TRBD2. The CDR3 contains 14 residues. CDR1 is MDHEN, CDR2 SYDVKM, per germline. CDR3 nucleotides: TGCGCCAGCAGTTTGCCTAGCGGCTCCTACGAGCAGTACTTC. It encodes CASSLPSGSYEQYF.

This clonotype was counted between two and nine times. The rearrangement joins TRBV19 to TRBJ2-3, with a weak D call TRBD1 (6 bases). Trimming pared 4 bases from V and 1 base from J, leaving 12 bases between. Germline-derived CDR1 and CDR2 are LNHDA and SQIVND (reference sequence). The CDR3 is 15 residues long. The CDR3 nucleotides are TGTGCCAGTAGTACAGACAGGTCCGGCACAGATACGCAGTATTTT. It codes for CASSTDRSGTDTQYF.

The gene calls are TRBV6-4 and TRBJ2-2, with D hard to call. Per the germline V gene, CDR1 is MRHNA and CDR2 is SNTAGT. The V end lost 3 bases, the J end lost 6 bases, and 8 bases lay between the germline ends. There are 13 residues in the CDR3. CDR3 coding DNA: TGTGCCAGCAGTGAAGTTGGCTCCGGGGAGCTGTTTTTT. Its translation is CASSEVGSGELFF.

The chain has TRBV3-1 and TRBJ2-1; D unclear. With 3 bases removed from V and 0 bases from J, the gap between germline ends came to 9 bases. Germline V gene lookup returns CDR1 LGHDT and CDR2 YNNKEL (reference sequence). The CDR3 is 15 residues long. The CDR3 here is CASSQTGNSYNEQFF. CDR3 nucleotides: TGTGCCAGCAGCCAGACGGGCAACTCCTACAATGAGCAGTTCTTC.

This clonotype came up a few times. This rearrangement joins TRBV5-6 to TRBJ2-1, with D possibly matching TRBD1 (6 bases). V lost 4 bases to trimming and J lost 4 bases, with 15 bases between them. The germline V gene encodes CDR1 SGHDT and CDR2 YYEEEE. This CDR3 has 15 amino acids. The CDR3 region is CASSPWTVQYNEQFF. CDR3 in DNA: TGTGCCAGCAGCCCTTGGACAGTCCAGTACAATGAGCAGTTCTTC.

This clonotype was found a few times. This sequence joins TRBV11-3 and TRBJ2-1; 7 bases line up with TRBD2. V dropped 6 bases and J dropped 5; count of bases not matched to a gene: 13. The CDR3 contains 16 residues. Per the germline V gene, CDR1 is SGHNT and CDR2 is YENEEA. The CDR3 is CASSYDGTIEDNEQFF. For the CDR3, the DNA is TGTGCCAGCAGTTATGACGGGACTATTGAGGACAATGAGCAGTTCTTC.

The chain couples TRBV5-4 to TRBJ2-3; D call uncertain. CDR1 is SGHNT, CDR2 YYREEE, per germline (reference sequence). The CDR3 length is 14 residues. V shed 1 base and J shed 2 bases, with 8 bases lying between them. The CDR3 reads CASSLSTVTDTQYF. DNA for the CDR3: TGTGCCAGCAGCTTGTCAACTGTCACAGATACGCAGTATTTT.

In its sample, this clonotype was seen many times. This chain links TRBV3-1 with TRBJ2-7; TRBD2 agrees at 10 bases. Looked up from germline, CDR1 is LGHDT and CDR2 is YNNKEL (reference sequence). Germline trimming cut 5 bases from V and 0 bases from J; bases unmatched to any gene: 7. The CDR3 extends over 16 amino acids. CDR3 sequence reads: CASSAGLAVVSYEQYF. The CDR3 DNA reads as TGTGCCAGCAGCGCCGGACTAGCGGTTGTCTCCTACGAGCAGTACTTC.

The chain links TRBV20-1 to TRBJ2-1; 8 positions match TRBD2. In germline, CDR1 is DFQATT, CDR2 SNEGSKA (reference sequence). Losses at the gene ends were 0 bases for V and 12 bases for J; bases not matched to a gene: 10. This CDR3 is built from 14 residues. CDR3 loop: CSARDGRGMSWQFF. The CDR3 nucleotides are TGCAGTGCTAGAGACGGGAGGGGAATGAGTTGGCAGTTCTTC.

This clonotype was counted between two and nine times. This chain connects TRBV11-3 to TRBJ1-3; D unclear. CDR1 and CDR2 from the germline V gene are SGHNT and YENEEA. The CDR3 consists of 14 residues. V shed 6 bases and J shed 4 bases, with 13 bases lying between them. Written as DNA, the CDR3 is TGTGCCAGCAGTATTCAGGCCCTCGGAAACACCATATATTTT. It translates to CASSIQALGNTIYF.

The genes are TRBV10-3 and TRBJ2-6, with D perhaps TRBD1 (5 bases). Germline V lookup: CDR1 ENHRY, CDR2 SYGVKD. The V end lost 2 bases, the J end lost 10 bases, and 15 bases lay between the germline ends. This CDR3 is built from 15 residues. Here the CDR3 DNA reads TGTGCCATCAGTGAGGGCCAGGGCTGGACGAACGTCCTGACTTTC. Protein product: CAISEGQGWTNVLTF.

In its sample, this clonotype was seen many times. The chain is built from TRBV3-1 and TRBJ2-1, with D possibly TRBD1 on 6 matching bases. The germline CDR1 and CDR2 sequences are LGHDT and YNNKEL (reference sequence). The CDR3 extends over 14 amino acids. V lost 1 base and J 4 bases, leaving 8 bases between the germline ends. The chain's CDR3 is CASSQGTGYNEQFF. CDR3 DNA sequence: TGTGCCAGCAGCCAAGGCACAGGGTACAATGAGCAGTTCTTC.

In its sample, this clonotype was seen a few times. The gene calls are TRBV20-1 and TRBJ1-2; 8 bases fit TRBD1. The CDR3 covers 13 residues. CDR1 and CDR2 (germline): DFQATT, SNEGSKA (reference sequence). V gave up 1 base and J gave up 4 bases; unmatched junction bases: 2. CDR3 loop: CSARAGTGYGYTF. CDR3 DNA: TGCAGTGCTAGAGCGGGGACAGGCTATGGCTACACCTTC.